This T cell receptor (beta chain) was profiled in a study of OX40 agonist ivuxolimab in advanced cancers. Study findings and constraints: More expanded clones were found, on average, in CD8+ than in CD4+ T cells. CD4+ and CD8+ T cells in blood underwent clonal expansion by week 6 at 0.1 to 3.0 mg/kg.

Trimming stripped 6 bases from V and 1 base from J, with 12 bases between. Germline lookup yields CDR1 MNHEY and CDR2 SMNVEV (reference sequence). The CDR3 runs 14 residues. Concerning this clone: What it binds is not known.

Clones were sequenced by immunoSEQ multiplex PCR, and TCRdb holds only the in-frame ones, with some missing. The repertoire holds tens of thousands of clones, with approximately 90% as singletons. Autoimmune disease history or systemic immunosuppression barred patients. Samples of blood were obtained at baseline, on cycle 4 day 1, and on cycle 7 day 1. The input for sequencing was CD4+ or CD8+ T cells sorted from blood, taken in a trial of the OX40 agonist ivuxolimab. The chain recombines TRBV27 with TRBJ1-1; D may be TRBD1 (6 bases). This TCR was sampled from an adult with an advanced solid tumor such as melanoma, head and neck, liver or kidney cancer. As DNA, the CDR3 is TGTGCCAGCAGCCCACACAGGGCGAACACTGAAGCTTTCTTT. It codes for CASSPHRANTEAFF.